One T cell receptor (beta chain) is described in this entry. The trim removed 4 bases at V and 9 bases at J, leaving 11 bases unmatched. The length of the CDR3 is 15 residues. The data were taken from a study of blood T cell repertoires in COVID-19. Study in general: The United States, Italy and Spain provided the acute and convalescent COVID-19 samples. Sample material is recorded as cDNA or gDNA derived from T cells, B-cell-depleted T cells, or PBMCs.

In the original processing: How many nucleated cells were present was estimated from reference gene primer amplification. Clones were read by immunoSEQ multiplex PCR, and TCRdb kept only the in-frame ones, dropping some. The D gene and trimming were derived from the DNA, and the V and J assignments and clone size from that table. Here the sample spans tens of thousands of clones, over 90% being singletons. This sequence joins TRBV23-1 and TRBJ1-4, with TRBD1 identical over 7 bases. TRBV23-1 is designated an ORF whose function remains uncertain. The receptor was derived from a man between 45 and 60 years old with acute or convalescent COVID-19. The material sequenced was peripheral blood. The CDR3 bases are TGCGCCAGCAGTCCTTCAGACAGGGCCAAACAAAAACTGTTTTTT. It is translated as CASSPSDRAKQKLFF.